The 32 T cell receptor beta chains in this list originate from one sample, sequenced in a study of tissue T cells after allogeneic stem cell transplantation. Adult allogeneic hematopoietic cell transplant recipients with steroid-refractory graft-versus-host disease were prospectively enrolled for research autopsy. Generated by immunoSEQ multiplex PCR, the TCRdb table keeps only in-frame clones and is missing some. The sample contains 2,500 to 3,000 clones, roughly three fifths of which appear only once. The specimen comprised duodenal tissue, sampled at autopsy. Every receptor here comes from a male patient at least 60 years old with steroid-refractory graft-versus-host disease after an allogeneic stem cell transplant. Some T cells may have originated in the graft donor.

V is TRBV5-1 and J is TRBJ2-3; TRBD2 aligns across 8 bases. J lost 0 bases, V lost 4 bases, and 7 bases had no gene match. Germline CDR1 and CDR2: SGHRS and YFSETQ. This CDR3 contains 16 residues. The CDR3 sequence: CASSRSGGHSTDTQYF. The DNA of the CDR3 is TGCGCCAGCAGCCGGAGCGGGGGCCATAGCACAGATACGCAGTATTTT.

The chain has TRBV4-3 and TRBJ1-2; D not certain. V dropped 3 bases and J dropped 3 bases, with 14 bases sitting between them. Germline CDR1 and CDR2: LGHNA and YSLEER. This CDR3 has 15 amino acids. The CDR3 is CASSHGLRWDYGYTF. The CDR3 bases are TGCGCCAGCAGCCACGGTCTTCGCTGGGACTATGGCTACACCTTC.

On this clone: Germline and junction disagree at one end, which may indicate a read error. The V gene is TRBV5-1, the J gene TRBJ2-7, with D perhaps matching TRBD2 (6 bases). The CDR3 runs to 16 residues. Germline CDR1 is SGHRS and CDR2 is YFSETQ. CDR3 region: CASSLETGLTPYEQYF. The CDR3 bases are TGCGCCAGCAGTTTGGAGACGGGACTGACGCCCTACGAGCAGTACTTC.

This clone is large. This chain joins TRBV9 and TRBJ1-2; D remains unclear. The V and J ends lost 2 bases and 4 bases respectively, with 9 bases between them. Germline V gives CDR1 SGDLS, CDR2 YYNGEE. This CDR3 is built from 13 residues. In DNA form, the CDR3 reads TGTGCCAGCAGCGTTGACCCCTCCTATGGCTACACCTTC. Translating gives CASSVDPSYGYTF.

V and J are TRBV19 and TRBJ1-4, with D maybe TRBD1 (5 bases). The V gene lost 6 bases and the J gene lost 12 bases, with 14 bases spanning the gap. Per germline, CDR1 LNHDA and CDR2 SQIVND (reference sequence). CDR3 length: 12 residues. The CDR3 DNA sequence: TGTGCCAGTAGATGGGGGGACGGACAACTGTTTTTT. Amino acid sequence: CASRWGDGQLFF.

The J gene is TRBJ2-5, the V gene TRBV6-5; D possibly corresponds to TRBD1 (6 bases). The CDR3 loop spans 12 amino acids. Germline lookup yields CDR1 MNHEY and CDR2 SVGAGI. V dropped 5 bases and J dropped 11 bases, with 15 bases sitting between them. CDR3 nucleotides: TGTGCCAGCAGTAAGTCCCGACAGGAACAGTACTTC. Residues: CASSKSRQEQYF.

CDR3 nucleotide sequence: TGTGCCAGCAGCGTAGGAGGGAACTCCTACGAGCAGTACTTC. Protein: CASSVGGNSYEQYF. The chain links TRBV9 to TRBJ2-7; possible D gene TRBD2, 5 bases. This CDR3 has 14 residues. Trimming removed 0 bases from V and 0 bases from J, with 7 bases in between. Germline V lookup: CDR1 SGDLS, CDR2 YYNGEE. The entire variable domain, with the rest obtained from reference TRBV9 and TRBJ2-7, is as follows: DSGVTQTPKHLITATGQRVTLRCSPRSGDLSVYWYQQSLDQGLQFLIQYYNGEERAKGNILERFSAQQFPDLHSELNLSSLELGDSALYFCASSVGGNSYEQYFGPGTRLTVT.

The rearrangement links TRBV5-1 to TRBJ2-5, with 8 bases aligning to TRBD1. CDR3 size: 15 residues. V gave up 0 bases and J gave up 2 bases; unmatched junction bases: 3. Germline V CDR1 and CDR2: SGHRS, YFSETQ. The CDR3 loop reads CASSLGTGPQETQYF. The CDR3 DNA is TGCGCCAGCAGCTTGGGGACAGGGCCACAAGAGACCCAGTACTTC.

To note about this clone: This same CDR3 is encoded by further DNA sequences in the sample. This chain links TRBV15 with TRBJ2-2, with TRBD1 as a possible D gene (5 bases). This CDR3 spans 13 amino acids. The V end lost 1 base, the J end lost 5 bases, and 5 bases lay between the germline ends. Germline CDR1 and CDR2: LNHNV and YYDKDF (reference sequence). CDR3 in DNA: TGTGCCACCAGCAGAGCAGGGACCGGGGAGCTGTTTTTT. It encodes CATSRAGTGELFF.

CDR3 sequence reads: CASSISGANYGYTF. For the CDR3, the DNA is TGTGCCAGTAGTATTAGCGGGGCTAACTATGGCTACACCTTC. The chain uses TRBV19 and TRBJ1-2; D remains ambiguous. V lost 3 bases to trimming and J lost 0 bases, with 8 bases between them. The CDR3 has 14 amino acids. Looked up from germline, CDR1 is LNHDA and CDR2 is SQIVND (reference sequence).

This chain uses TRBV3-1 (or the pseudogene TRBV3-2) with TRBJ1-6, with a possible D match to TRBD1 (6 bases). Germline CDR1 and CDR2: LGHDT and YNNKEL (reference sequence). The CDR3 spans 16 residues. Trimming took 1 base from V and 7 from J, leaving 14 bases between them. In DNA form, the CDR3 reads TGTGCCAGCAGCCAAGGGTTGGCAGGGACAAATTCACCCCTCCACTTT. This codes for CASSQGLAGTNSPLHF.

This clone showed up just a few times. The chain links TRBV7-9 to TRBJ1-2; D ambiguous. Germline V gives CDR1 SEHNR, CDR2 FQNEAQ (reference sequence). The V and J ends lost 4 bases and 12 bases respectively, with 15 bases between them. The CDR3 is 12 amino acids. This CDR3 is CASSSEWRLNTF. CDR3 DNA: TGTGCCAGCAGCTCCGAGTGGAGGCTCAACACCTTC.

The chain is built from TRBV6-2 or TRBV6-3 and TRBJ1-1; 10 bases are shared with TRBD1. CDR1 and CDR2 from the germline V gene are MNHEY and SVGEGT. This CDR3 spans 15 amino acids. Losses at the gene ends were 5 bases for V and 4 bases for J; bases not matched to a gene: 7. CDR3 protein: CASSRRGTGVTEAFF. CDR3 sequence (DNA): TGTGCCAGCAGTCGCCGTGGGACAGGGGTCACTGAAGCTTTCTTT.

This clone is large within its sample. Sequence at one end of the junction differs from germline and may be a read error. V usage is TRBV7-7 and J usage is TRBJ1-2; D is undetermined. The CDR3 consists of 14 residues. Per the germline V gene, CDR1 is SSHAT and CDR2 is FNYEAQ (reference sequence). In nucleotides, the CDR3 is TGTGCTAGCAGCCCCATTGGAGCTAACTATGGCTACACCTTC. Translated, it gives CASSPIGANYGYTF. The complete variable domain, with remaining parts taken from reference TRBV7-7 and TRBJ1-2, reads GAGVSQSPRYKVTKRGQDVTLRCDPISSHATLYWYQQALGQGPEFLTYFNYEAQPDKSGLPSDRFSAERPEGSISTLTIQRTEQRDSAMYRCASSPIGANYGYTFGSGTRLTVV.

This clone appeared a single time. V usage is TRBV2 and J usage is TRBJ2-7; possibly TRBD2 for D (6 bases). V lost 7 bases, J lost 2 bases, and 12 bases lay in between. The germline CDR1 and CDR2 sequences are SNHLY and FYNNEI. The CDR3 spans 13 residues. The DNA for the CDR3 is TGTGCCAGCAAGGAGGGGATACCCTACGAGCAGTACTTC. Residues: CASKEGIPYEQYF.

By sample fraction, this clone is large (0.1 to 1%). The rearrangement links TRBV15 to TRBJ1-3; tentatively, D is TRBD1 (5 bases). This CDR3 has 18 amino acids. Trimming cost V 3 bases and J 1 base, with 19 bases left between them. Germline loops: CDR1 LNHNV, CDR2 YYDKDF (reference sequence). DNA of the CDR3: TGTGCCACCAGCAGGACCTTTATCAGGGTGCCATCTGGAAACACCATATATTTT. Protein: CATSRTFIRVPSGNTIYF.

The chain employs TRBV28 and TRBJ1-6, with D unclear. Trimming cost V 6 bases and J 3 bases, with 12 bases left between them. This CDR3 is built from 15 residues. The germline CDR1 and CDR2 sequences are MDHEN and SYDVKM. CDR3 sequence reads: CASRFEIDYNSPLHF. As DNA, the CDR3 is TGTGCCAGCAGGTTCGAAATCGACTATAATTCACCCCTCCACTTT.

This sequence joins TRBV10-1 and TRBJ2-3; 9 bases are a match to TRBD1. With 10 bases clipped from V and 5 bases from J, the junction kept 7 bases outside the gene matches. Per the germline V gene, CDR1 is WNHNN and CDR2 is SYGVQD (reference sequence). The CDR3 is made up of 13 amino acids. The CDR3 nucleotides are TGCGCCAAACCGGGACAGGGTAAAGATACGCAGTATTTT. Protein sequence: CAKPGQGKDTQYF.

The CDR3 DNA is TGTGCCAGCAGCTATGGGGGGACCACAGATACGCAGTATTTT. Amino acids: CASSYGGTTDTQYF. The chain links TRBV7-2 to TRBJ2-3, with D perhaps TRBD2 (6 bases). The length of the CDR3 is 14 residues. Germline lookup yields CDR1 SGHTA and CDR2 FQGNSA. V was shortened by 4 bases and J by 2 bases, with 10 bases between the two germline ends.

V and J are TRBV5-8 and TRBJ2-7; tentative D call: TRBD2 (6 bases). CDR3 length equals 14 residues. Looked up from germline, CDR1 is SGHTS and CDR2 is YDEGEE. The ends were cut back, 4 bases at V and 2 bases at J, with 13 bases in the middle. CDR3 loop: CASSRDFFPYEQYF. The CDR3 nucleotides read TGTGCCAGCAGCAGGGACTTCTTCCCCTACGAGCAGTACTTC. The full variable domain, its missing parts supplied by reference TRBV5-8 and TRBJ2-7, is EAGVTQSPTHLIKTRGQQATLRCSPISGHTSVYWYQQALGLGLQFLLWYDEGEERNRGNFPPRFSGRQFPNYSSELNVNALELEDSALYLCASSRDFFPYEQYFGPGTRLTVT.

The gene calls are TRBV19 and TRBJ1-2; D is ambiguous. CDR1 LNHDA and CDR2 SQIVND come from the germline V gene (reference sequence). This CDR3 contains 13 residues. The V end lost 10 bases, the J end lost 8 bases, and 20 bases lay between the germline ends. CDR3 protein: CATRGFILEGYTF. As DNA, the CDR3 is TGTGCCACCCGAGGATTCATCTTGGAGGGCTACACCTTC.

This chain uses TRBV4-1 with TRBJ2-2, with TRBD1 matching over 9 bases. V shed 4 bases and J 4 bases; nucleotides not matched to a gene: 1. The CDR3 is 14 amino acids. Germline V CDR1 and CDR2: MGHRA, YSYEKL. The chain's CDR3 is CASSRDRATGELFF. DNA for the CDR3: TGCGCCAGCAGCCGGGACAGGGCCACCGGGGAGCTGTTTTTT.

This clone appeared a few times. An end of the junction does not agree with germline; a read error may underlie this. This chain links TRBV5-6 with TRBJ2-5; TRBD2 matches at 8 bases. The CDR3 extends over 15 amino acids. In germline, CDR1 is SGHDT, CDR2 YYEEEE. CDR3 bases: TGTGCCCGCAGCGTGGGGGCCGGGGGGGGAGAGACCCAGTACTTC. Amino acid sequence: CARSVGAGGGETQYF.

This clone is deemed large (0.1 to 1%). The CDR3 DNA reads TGTGCCAGCAGCTTAACAGGCTCCACATTCTCTGGAAACACCATATATTTT. Translated: CASSLTGSTFSGNTIYF. The chain links TRBV7-6 to TRBJ1-3; D is possibly TRBD1 (5 bases). The CDR3 covers 17 residues. Trimming shortened V by 2 bases and J by 0 bases, and 14 bases separated the two germline ends. Germline CDR1 SGHVS, CDR2 FNYEAQ.

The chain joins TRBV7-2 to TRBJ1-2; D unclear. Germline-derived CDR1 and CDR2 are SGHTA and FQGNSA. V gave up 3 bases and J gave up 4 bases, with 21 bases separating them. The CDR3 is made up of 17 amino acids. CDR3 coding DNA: TGTGCCAGCAGCTTGGCCGTAAGCCTCCGGGCGGGCTATGGCTACACCTTC. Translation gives CASSLAVSLRAGYGYTF.

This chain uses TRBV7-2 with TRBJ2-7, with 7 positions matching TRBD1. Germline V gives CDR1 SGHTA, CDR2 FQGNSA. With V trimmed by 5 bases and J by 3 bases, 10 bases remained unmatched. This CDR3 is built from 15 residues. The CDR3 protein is CASSPQGFNFYEQYF. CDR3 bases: TGTGCCAGCAGCCCACAGGGGTTTAATTTCTACGAGCAGTACTTC.

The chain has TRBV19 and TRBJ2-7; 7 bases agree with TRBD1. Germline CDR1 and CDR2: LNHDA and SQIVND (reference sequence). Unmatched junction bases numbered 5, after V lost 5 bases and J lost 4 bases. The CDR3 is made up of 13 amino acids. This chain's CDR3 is CASSPTGKYEQYF. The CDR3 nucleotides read TGTGCCAGTAGTCCGACAGGGAAGTACGAGCAGTACTTC.

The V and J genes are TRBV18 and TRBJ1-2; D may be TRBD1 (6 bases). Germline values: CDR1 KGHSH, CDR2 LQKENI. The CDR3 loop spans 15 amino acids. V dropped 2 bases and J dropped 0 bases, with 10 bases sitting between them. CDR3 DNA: TGTGCCAGCTCACCAGGGGACAACACTAACTATGGCTACACCTTC. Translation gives CASSPGDNTNYGYTF.

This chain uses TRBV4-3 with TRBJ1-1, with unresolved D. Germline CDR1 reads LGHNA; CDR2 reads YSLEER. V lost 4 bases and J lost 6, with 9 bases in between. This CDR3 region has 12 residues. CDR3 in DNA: TGCGCCAGCAGCCCTACGGGTGCTGAAGCTTTCTTT. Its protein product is CASSPTGAEAFF.

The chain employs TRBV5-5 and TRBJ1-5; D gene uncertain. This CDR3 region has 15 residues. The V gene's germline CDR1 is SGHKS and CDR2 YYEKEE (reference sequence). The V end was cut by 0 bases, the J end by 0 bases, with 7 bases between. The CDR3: CASSLDSYSNQPQHF. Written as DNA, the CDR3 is TGTGCCAGCAGCTTGGACAGTTATAGCAATCAGCCCCAGCATTTT. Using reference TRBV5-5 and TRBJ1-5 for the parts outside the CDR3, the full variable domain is DAGVTQSPTHLIKTRGQQVTLRCSPISGHKSVSWYQQVLGQGPQFIFQYYEKEERGRGNFPDRFSARQFPNYSSELNVNALLLGDSALYLCASSLDSYSNQPQHFGDGTRLSIL.

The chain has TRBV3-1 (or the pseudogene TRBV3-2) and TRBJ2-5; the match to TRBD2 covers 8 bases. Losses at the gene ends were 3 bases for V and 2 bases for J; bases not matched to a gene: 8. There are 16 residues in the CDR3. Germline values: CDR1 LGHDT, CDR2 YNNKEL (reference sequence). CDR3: CASSHGRLARQETQYF. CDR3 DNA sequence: TGTGCCAGCAGCCATGGACGACTAGCGAGACAAGAGACCCAGTACTTC.

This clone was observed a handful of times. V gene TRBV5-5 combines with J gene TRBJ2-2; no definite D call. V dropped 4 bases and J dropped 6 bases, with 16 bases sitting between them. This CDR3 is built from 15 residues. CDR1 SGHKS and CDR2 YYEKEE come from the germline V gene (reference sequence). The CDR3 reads CASSPQHRLAGELFF. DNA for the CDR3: TGTGCCAGCAGCCCGCAACATCGGCTGGCCGGGGAGCTGTTTTTT.